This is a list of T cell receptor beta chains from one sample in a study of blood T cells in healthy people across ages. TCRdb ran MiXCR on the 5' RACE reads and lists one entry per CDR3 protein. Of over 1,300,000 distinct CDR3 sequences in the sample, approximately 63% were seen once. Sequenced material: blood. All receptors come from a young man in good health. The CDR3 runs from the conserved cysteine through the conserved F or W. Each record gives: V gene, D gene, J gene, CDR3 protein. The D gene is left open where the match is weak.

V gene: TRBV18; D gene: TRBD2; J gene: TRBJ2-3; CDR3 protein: CASSPGSGRRTDTQYF
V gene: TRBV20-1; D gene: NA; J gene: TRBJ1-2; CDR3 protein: CSASDKDYGYTF
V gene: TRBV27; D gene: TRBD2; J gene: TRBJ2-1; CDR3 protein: CASSLFLPPGGTYNEQFF
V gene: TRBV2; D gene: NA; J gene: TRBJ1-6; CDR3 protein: CASSAGRSYNSPLHF
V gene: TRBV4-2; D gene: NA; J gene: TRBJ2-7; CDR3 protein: CASSPRDEFYEQYF
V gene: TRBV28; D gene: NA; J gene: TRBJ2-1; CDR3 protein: CASSWDANEQFF
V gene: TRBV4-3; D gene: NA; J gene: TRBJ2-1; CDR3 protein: CASSLGQGTHEQFF
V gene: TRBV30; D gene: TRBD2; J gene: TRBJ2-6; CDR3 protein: CAWSGMLAGESAGANVLTF
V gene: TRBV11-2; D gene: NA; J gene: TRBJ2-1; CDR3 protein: CASSLVRVDEQFF
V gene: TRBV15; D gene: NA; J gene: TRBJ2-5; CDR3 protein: CATSRETPAETQYF
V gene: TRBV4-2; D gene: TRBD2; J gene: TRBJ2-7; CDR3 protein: CASSQDQTSGRNYEQYF
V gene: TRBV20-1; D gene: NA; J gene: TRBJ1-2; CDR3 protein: CSARPQGYGYTF
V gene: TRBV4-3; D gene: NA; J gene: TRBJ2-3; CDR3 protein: CASSLFPPDTQYF
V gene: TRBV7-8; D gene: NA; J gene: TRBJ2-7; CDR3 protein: CASTRRGMSYEQYF
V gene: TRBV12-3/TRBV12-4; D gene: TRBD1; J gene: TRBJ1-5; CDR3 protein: CASSLGAGGAGQPQHF
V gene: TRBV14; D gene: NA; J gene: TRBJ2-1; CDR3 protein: CASSPELIHYNEQFF
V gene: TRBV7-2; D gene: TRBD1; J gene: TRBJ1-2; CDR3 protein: CASSLAGQGSYGYTF
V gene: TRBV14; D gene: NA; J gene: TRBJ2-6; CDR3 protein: CASSQHWTGANVLTF